The 17 T cell receptor beta chains below were found in one sample sequenced in a study of T-cell reconstitution after alpha-beta-depleted transplantation in children. The TCRbeta library incorporated unique molecular identifiers. Using its own MiXCR run on the PCR reads, TCRdb lists one record per CDR3 protein. The repertoire consists of 200,000 or so distinct CDR3 sequences, with 6.3% occurring once and the leading ten covering roughly 4.5%. This specimen was PBMCs, taken before TCRalphabeta/CD19-depleted stem cell transplant. Receptors were obtained from a girl less than two years old with combined immunodeficiency, due to receive a stem cell transplant.

This clonotype was observed many times. This CDR3 is CSVGSGGYEQYF. The CDR3 nucleotides read TGCAGCGTCGGCTCGGGCGGCTACGAGCAGTACTTC. The J gene is TRBJ2-7, the V gene TRBV29-1; D ambiguous. CDR3 length: 12 residues. Looked up from germline, CDR1 is SQVTM and CDR2 is ANQGSEA. V shed 6 bases and J shed 3 bases, with 12 bases lying between them.

This clonotype was seen repeatedly, ten times or more. This chain uses TRBV20-1 with TRBJ2-1, with D unclear. The germline V gene has CDR1 DFQATT and CDR2 SNEGSKA (reference sequence). The V gene lost 6 bases and the J gene lost 7 bases, with 10 bases spanning the gap. This CDR3 comprises 11 residues. In DNA form, the CDR3 reads TGCAGTGCCCGGCCATCGAATGAGCAGTTCTTC. It codes for CSARPSNEQFF.

The rearrangement links TRBV5-6 to TRBJ2-7, with D uncertain. CDR1 SGHDT and CDR2 YYEEEE come from the germline V gene. The CDR3 is made up of 14 amino acids. Trimming cost V 4 bases and J 0 bases, with 11 bases left between them. The CDR3 DNA reads as TGTGCCAGCAGCCTCGGGCTCGGCTCCTACGAGCAGTACTTC. Translated: CASSLGLGSYEQYF. Supplemented by reference TRBV5-6 and TRBJ2-7, the full variable domain reads DAGVTQSPTHLIKTRGQQVTLRCSPKSGHDTVSWYQQALGQGPQFIFQYYEEEERQRGNFPDRFSGHQFPNYSSELNVNALLLGDSALYLCASSLGLGSYEQYFGPGTRLTVT.

This chain uses TRBV18 with TRBJ2-1, with D hard to call. CDR3 length: 15 residues. Germline-derived CDR1 and CDR2 are KGHSH and LQKENI. The V end lost 2 bases, the J end lost 1 base, and 9 bases lay between the germline ends. This chain's CDR3 is CASSPVWGSYNEQFF. The CDR3 DNA sequence: TGTGCCAGCTCACCAGTTTGGGGTTCCTACAATGAGCAGTTCTTC. The whole variable domain, remainder taken from reference TRBV18 and TRBJ2-1, is NAGVMQNPRHLVRRRGQEARLRCSPMKGHSHVYWYRQLPEEGLKFMVYLQKENIIDESGMPKERFSAEFPKEGPSILRIQQVVRGDSAAYFCASSPVWGSYNEQFFGPGTRLTVL.

This clonotype was observed many times. The chain is built from TRBV18 and TRBJ1-2, with 7 bases matching TRBD1. With 2 bases clipped from V and 4 bases from J, the junction kept 10 bases outside the gene matches. CDR3 length: 16 amino acids. Germline V CDR1 and CDR2: KGHSH, LQKENI. This CDR3 reads CASSPGQVPQGYGYTF. Here the CDR3 DNA reads TGTGCCAGCTCACCAGGACAGGTTCCACAGGGCTATGGCTACACCTTC. Filled out from reference TRBV18 and TRBJ1-2, the complete variable domain reads NAGVMQNPRHLVRRRGQEARLRCSPMKGHSHVYWYRQLPEEGLKFMVYLQKENIIDESGMPKERFSAEFPKEGPSILRIQQVVRGDSAAYFCASSPGQVPQGYGYTFGSGTRLTVV.

The rearrangement uses TRBV7-6 and TRBJ2-7, with 8 positions matching TRBD1. CDR3 size: 13 residues. V dropped 6 bases and J dropped 5; count of bases not matched to a gene: 6. Per germline, CDR1 SGHVS and CDR2 FNYEAQ. CDR3 DNA: TGTGCCAGCAGTCGGACAGGGTTGGACGAGCAGTACTTC. Translation: CASSRTGLDEQYF.

This clonotype was detected many times. The chain has TRBV28 and TRBJ2-7; D may be TRBD1 (6 bases). Per germline, CDR1 MDHEN and CDR2 SYDVKM. There are 14 residues in the CDR3. V was cut by 6 bases and J by 0 bases, with 12 bases left in between. The CDR3 reads CASRPGVSSYEQYF. In DNA, the CDR3 is TGTGCCAGCAGGCCAGGGGTCAGCTCCTACGAGCAGTACTTC.

This clonotype was observed at least ten times. J is TRBJ2-7 and V is TRBV6-5; 8 bases are shared with TRBD1. V was clipped by 2 bases and J by 2 bases; unmatched bases: 2. There are 14 residues in the CDR3. Germline V gene data show CDR1 as MNHEY and CDR2 as SVGAGI. The CDR3 nucleotides read TGTGCCAGCAGTTACCAGGGGGCGACCTACGAGCAGTACTTC. This gives the protein CASSYQGATYEQYF.

The chain uses TRBV20-1 and TRBJ2-1; the D is unclear. The germline gives CDR1 DFQATT, CDR2 SNEGSKA (reference sequence). Trimming took off 5 bases at V and 11 bases at J, with 22 bases between the two ends. The CDR3 is 14 residues long. The chain's CDR3 is CSAYPRLGAKKQFF. The CDR3 DNA reads as TGCAGTGCTTACCCTCGTCTCGGAGCGAAGAAGCAGTTCTTC.

The chain couples TRBV7-2 to TRBJ2-7; 7 bases map to TRBD1. The CDR3 spans 15 residues. Trimming took 3 bases from V and 4 from J; bases not matched to a gene: 9. In germline, CDR1 is SGHTA, CDR2 FQGNSA. CDR3 amino acids: CASSFEPGQQYEQYF. Written as DNA, the CDR3 is TGTGCCAGCAGCTTCGAACCGGGACAGCAGTACGAGCAGTACTTC.

This clonotype was recorded at least ten times. The J gene is TRBJ1-2, the V gene TRBV20-1; 10 nucleotides line up with TRBD1. The CDR3 runs 16 residues. Germline loops: CDR1 DFQATT, CDR2 SNEGSKA (reference sequence). Trimming cost V 3 bases and J 2 bases; bases outside gene matches: 9. CDR3 DNA: TGCAGTGCTAGCCCAATGACAGGGGGCATCAACTATGGCTACACCTTC. It is translated as CSASPMTGGINYGYTF.

This clonotype was counted many times. The rearrangement joins TRBV7-9 to TRBJ1-3; 7 bases line up with TRBD1. Germline V gene lookup returns CDR1 SEHNR and CDR2 FQNEAQ (reference sequence). J was trimmed by 6 bases and V by 3 bases; bases with no gene match: 8. The CDR3 loop spans 15 amino acids. In DNA form, the CDR3 reads TGTGCCAGCAGCTTGCCAGGACAGGAGGCAAACACCATATATTTT. This translates into CASSLPGQEANTIYF.

This clonotype was detected ten times or more. This chain joins TRBV4-3 and TRBJ2-1; D gene unclear. V was cut by 1 base and J by 9 bases, with 10 bases left in between. This CDR3 spans 13 amino acids. Germline assignment: CDR1 LGHNA and CDR2 YSLEER. The CDR3 sequence: CASSQVDDREQFF. The CDR3 nucleotides read TGCGCCAGCAGCCAAGTAGACGACCGTGAGCAGTTCTTC.

On this clonotype itself: A much larger clone lies one base from this, so it may be a read error. Given the absence of the conserved phenylalanine or tryptophan at the CDR3 end, a read error is likely. This chain joins TRBV29-1 and TRBJ1-4; D is undetermined. Germline CDR1 SQVTM, CDR2 ANQGSEA. The CDR3 is 16 amino acids. V gave up 4 bases and J gave up 0 bases, with 15 bases separating them. The CDR3 spells CSVGEIEDPTNEKLFC. The CDR3 coding sequence is TGCAGCGTTGGAGAGATTGAGGACCCAACTAATGAAAAACTGTTTTGT.

This clonotype was detected ten times or more. This rearrangement joins TRBV7-6 to TRBJ2-7; maybe TRBD2 (6 bases). The V gene lost 3 bases and the J gene lost 3 bases, with 6 bases spanning the gap. The length of the CDR3 is 12 residues. Germline lookup yields CDR1 SGHVS and CDR2 FNYEAQ. This CDR3 is CASSFSGYEQYF. CDR3 in DNA: TGTGCCAGCAGCTTTAGCGGCTACGAGCAGTACTTC.

Many counts were recorded for this clonotype. The CDR3 sequence: CSATDRRGTDTQYF. In DNA form, the CDR3 reads TGCAGTGCAACGGACAGGAGGGGCACAGATACGCAGTATTTT. The J gene is TRBJ2-3, the V gene TRBV20-1, with a tentative D call TRBD1 (7 bases). The V end was cut by 6 bases, the J end by 1 base, with 14 bases between. The CDR3 runs to 14 residues. Germline assignment: CDR1 DFQATT and CDR2 SNEGSKA (reference sequence).

This clonotype was recorded at least ten times. Sequence at one end of the junction differs from germline and may be a read error. The chain carries TRBV29-1 and TRBJ2-1; the D is unclear. Germline loops: CDR1 SQVTM, CDR2 ANQGSEA. The CDR3 is 14 amino acids. CDR3 DNA: TGCAGTGTTGTTGAAGCAGCTAAGACCAATGAGCAGTTCTTC. Translated: CSVVEAAKTNEQFF.